This note documents a single T cell receptor beta chain sequence. The data derive from a study of Ad26.COV2.S vaccination and SARS-CoV-2 variants. Study-wide context: Ad26.COV2.S given intramuscularly, once or twice 56 days apart.

Method: immunoSEQ multiplex PCR; TCRdb's copy keeps in-frame clones and lacks some. The sample includes roughly 400,000 clones, 92% of them seen just once. CDR3 size: 19 residues. Looked up from germline, CDR1 is SEHNR and CDR2 is FQNEAQ (reference sequence). The V and J ends lost 0 bases and 7 bases, in that order; junction bases with no gene match: 14. The treatment denotes: about 20 received Ad26.COV2.S at low or high dose, single or two shots; about 5 received placebo; per-sample allocation not given. Sampling occurred on day 63 after the first vaccine or placebo injection. Sequences were derived from peripheral blood, sampled in a trial of Ad26.COV2.S vaccine versus placebo. The clonotype comes from a person between 18 and 59 years old who received the Ad26.COV2.S COVID-19 vaccine or a placebo. This chain uses TRBV7-9 with TRBJ2-6, with 8 bases that match TRBD1. The CDR3 here is CASSLALRTGLWGANVLTF. Here the CDR3 DNA reads TGTGCCAGCAGCTTAGCCTTGCGGACAGGGCTCTGGGGTGCCAACGTCCTGACTTTC.